This is a list of T cell receptor beta chains from one sample in a study of blood T cell repertoires in COVID-19. Repertoires were generated with immunoSEQ multiplex PCR, while TCRdb's copy carries only in-frame clones and drops some. The table has about 250,000 clones, 84% seen once. What was sequenced was peripheral blood. These receptors all come from a man between 45 and 60 years old with active or convalescent COVID-19. Both conserved end residues are part of each CDR3. D genes are given only for firm matches. Some rows mark clone size as missing; the rest say once, few, many or name a class of expanded clone.

v_gene	len	d_gene	abundance	j_gene	CDR3aa	CDR3nt
TRBV19	14	-	once	TRBJ1-3	CASSEGDSRNTIYF	TGTGCCAGTAGTGAAGGGGACTCTAGAAACACCATATATTTT
TRBV6-1	15	TRBD2	-	TRBJ2-1	CASSEEASGGNEQFF	TGTGCCAGCAGTGAAGAAGCTAGCGGGGGAAATGAGCAGTTCTTC
TRBV30	13	-	-	TRBJ2-3	CAWSVGGRDTQYF	TGTGCCTGGAGTGTTGGTGGCAGGGATACGCAGTATTTT
TRBV19	13	-	-	TRBJ1-1	CASQHRENTEAFF	TGTGCCAGCCAGCACAGGGAGAACACTGAAGCTTTCTTT
TRBV7-8	14	-	-	TRBJ1-4	CANQHGATNEKLFF	TGTGCCAACCAGCACGGAGCAACTAATGAAAAACTGTTTTTT
TRBV19	16	-	-	TRBJ1-3	CASSTLTVTSGNTIYF	TGTGCCAGTAGTACGTTGACAGTTACTTCTGGAAACACCATATATTTT
TRBV30	16	TRBD2	-	TRBJ2-7	CAWSVGLAGLGDEQYF	TGTGCCTGGAGTGTAGGACTAGCGGGCCTGGGGGACGAGCAGTACTTC
TRBV7-2	14	TRBD1	once	TRBJ1-1	CASSLQGARTEAFF	TGTGCCAGCAGTTTACAGGGGGCGCGGACTGAAGCTTTCTTT
TRBV27	14	-	-	TRBJ1-4	CASRPGGLNEKLFF	TGTGCCAGCAGACCCGGGGGGCTTAATGAAAAACTGTTTTTT
TRBV4-2	14	-	-	TRBJ2-1	CASSQEPSYNEQFF	TGTGCCAGCAGCCAAGAGCCCAGCTACAATGAGCAGTTCTTC
TRBV6-2/TRBV6-3	14	TRBD2	few	TRBJ2-7	CASSYGAGGREQYF	TGTGCCAGCAGTTACGGAGCGGGGGGGCGAGAGCAGTACTTC
TRBV30	15	TRBD2	once	TRBJ2-3	CAWRGGSGGADTQYF	TGTGCCTGGAGGGGAGGTAGCGGGGGGGCGGATACGCAGTATTTT
TRBV6-5	15	-	-	TRBJ1-3	CASSLQGGSGNTIYF	TGTGCCAGCAGTTTGCAGGGAGGCTCCGGAAACACCATATATTTT
TRBV7-3	15	-	-	TRBJ2-7	CASSPEAGASYEQYF	TGTGCCAGCAGCCCTGAGGCGGGGGCCTCCTACGAGCAGTACTTC
TRBV5-4	17	TRBD1	-	TRBJ1-2	CASNSRGTGPIGYGYTF	TGTGCCAGCAACTCCCGTGGGACAGGCCCGATCGGCTATGGCTACACCTTC
TRBV6-6	17	TRBD1	-	TRBJ1-4	CASSPRRGLATNEKLFF	TGTGCCAGCAGTCCTCGGAGGGGGCTTGCAACTAATGAAAAACTGTTTTTT
TRBV9	16	TRBD1	once	TRBJ1-2	CASSVAWTGLEYGYTF	TGTGCCAGCAGCGTAGCTTGGACAGGGTTGGAGTATGGCTACACCTTC
TRBV7-3	14	TRBD1	-	TRBJ1-1	CASSRQGANTEAFF	TGTGCCAGCAGCAGACAGGGGGCGAACACTGAAGCTTTCTTT
TRBV7-9	17	TRBD2	-	TRBJ2-3	CASSRRTSGGLIDTQYF	TGTGCCAGCAGCCGACGGACTAGCGGTGGGCTGATAGATACGCAGTATTTT
TRBV4-1	17	TRBD2	-	TRBJ2-1	CASSQDLSSGVYNEQFF	TGCGCCAGCAGCCAAGATCTTTCCAGCGGGGTCTACAATGAGCAGTTCTTC
TRBV9	16	TRBD1	once	TRBJ1-3	CASSSAGTVSGNTIYF	TGTGCCAGCAGCTCAGCCGGGACAGTATCTGGAAACACCATATATTTT
TRBV5-5	13	TRBD1	-	TRBJ1-2	CASSQDRVVGYTF	TGTGCCAGCAGCCAGGACAGGGTGGTTGGCTACACCTTC
TRBV28	14	TRBD1	-	TRBJ2-3	CASMRDRGQNTQYF	TGTGCCAGCATGCGGGACAGGGGTCAGAATACGCAGTATTTT
TRBV20-1	11	-	-	TRBJ2-1	CSALPHNEQFF	TGCAGTGCTCTCCCTCACAATGAGCAGTTCTTC
TRBV27	16	-	once	TRBJ1-6	CASSLRRSSYNSPLHF	TGTGCCAGCAGTTTGAGGCGGAGCTCCTATAATTCACCCCTCCACTTT
TRBV7-2	15	TRBD2	-	TRBJ2-3	CASSPGAGGPDTQYF	TGTGCCAGCAGCCCAGGGGCGGGGGGCCCAGATACGCAGTATTTT
TRBV6-1	16	TRBD2	-	TRBJ2-3	CASSEAASGGYDTQYF	TGTGCCAGCAGTGAAGCTGCTAGCGGGGGATATGATACGCAGTATTTT
TRBV15	18	TRBD2	-	TRBJ2-6	CATTPERGAAAGANVLTF	TGTGCCACCACCCCAGAGCGGGGGGCTGCAGCCGGGGCCAACGTCCTGACTTTC
TRBV7-2	13	TRBD1	-	TRBJ2-7	CASSLTGAYEQYF	TGTGCCAGCAGCTTAACAGGGGCCTACGAGCAGTACTTC
TRBV12-3/TRBV12-4	13	-	-	TRBJ2-5	CASSPQGWETQYF	TGTGCCAGCAGTCCCCAGGGGTGGGAGACCCAGTACTTC
TRBV13	17	TRBD1	-	TRBJ1-2	CASSLGVAGGLSVGYTF	TGTGCCAGCAGCTTAGGCGTCGCAGGGGGCCTTTCCGTTGGCTACACCTTC
TRBV7-2	14	TRBD1	-	TRBJ1-2	CASSLKGARGGYTF	TGTGCCAGCAGCTTAAAGGGGGCGCGGGGTGGCTACACCTTC
TRBV5-6	13	-	-	TRBJ2-3	CASSHKITDTQYF	TGTGCCAGCAGCCACAAGATTACAGATACGCAGTATTTT
TRBV28	16	-	-	TRBJ1-5	CASNLGGGWSNQPQHF	TGTGCCAGCAACCTAGGGGGGGGTTGGAGCAATCAGCCCCAGCATTTT
TRBV9	14	-	-	TRBJ1-3	CASSGDSSGNTIYF	TGTGCCAGCAGCGGCGACAGCTCTGGAAACACCATATATTTT
TRBV6-5	15	TRBD1	-	TRBJ2-7	CASSWAGQGAYEQYF	TGTGCCAGCAGTTGGGCGGGACAGGGGGCTTACGAGCAGTACTTC
TRBV19	13	-	-	TRBJ1-5	CATGAALDQPQHF	TGTGCCACCGGAGCAGCCCTGGATCAGCCCCAGCATTTT
TRBV12-5	13	-	-	TRBJ1-6	CASGQDYNSPLHF	TGTGCTAGTGGCCAGGACTATAATTCACCCCTCCACTTT
TRBV7-2	15	TRBD1	-	TRBJ1-3	CASSLGTGVGNTIYF	TGTGCCAGCAGCTTAGGGACAGGGGTCGGAAACACCATATATTTT
TRBV21-1	17	-	-	TRBJ2-2	CASSDLRLVKRDGELFF	TGTGCCAGCAGCGATCTTCGACTAGTAAAAAGAGACGGGGAGCTGTTTTTT
TRBV4-2	15	-	many	TRBJ1-1	CASSLGGGMNTEAFF	TGTGCCAGCAGCCTCGGGGGGGGAATGAACACTGAAGCTTTCTTT
TRBV28	17	TRBD2	-	TRBJ2-1	CASGFPSGAGAHNEQFF	TGTGCCAGCGGGTTCCCCTCCGGAGCGGGGGCCCACAATGAGCAGTTCTTC
TRBV10-3	13	TRBD2	-	TRBJ2-7	CAISSSGVNEQYF	TGTGCCATCAGTTCTAGCGGGGTAAACGAGCAGTACTTC
TRBV7-2	17	-	-	TRBJ2-2	CASSLAMDSRNTGELFF	TGTGCCAGCAGCTTAGCGATGGATAGCAGGAACACCGGGGAGCTGTTTTTT
TRBV5-5	13	-	-	TRBJ2-1	CASSGGTYNEQFF	TGTGCCAGCAGCGGAGGGACCTACAATGAGCAGTTCTTC
TRBV5-6	15	-	-	TRBJ1-1	CASSSPGPGDTEAFF	TGTGCCAGCAGCTCCCCGGGACCGGGGGACACTGAAGCTTTCTTT
TRBV7-3	13	-	-	TRBJ2-1	CASSIGQINEQFF	TGTGCCAGCAGCATCGGACAGATCAATGAGCAGTTCTTC
TRBV19	15	-	once	TRBJ2-7	CASSKAGPASYEQYF	TGTGCCAGTAGTAAGGCGGGGCCCGCTTCCTACGAGCAGTACTTC
TRBV7-2	16	TRBD2	-	TRBJ2-5	CASSLIAGGPPETQYF	TGTGCCAGCAGCCTAATAGCGGGGGGGCCCCCGGAGACCCAGTACTTC
TRBV5-4	17	TRBD1	-	TRBJ2-3	CASSSPLTGGYTDTQYF	TGTGCCAGCAGCTCCCCTTTGACAGGGGGTTACACAGATACGCAGTATTTT
TRBV6-5	13	-	-	TRBJ1-2	CASSLQGDYGYTF	TGTGCCAGCAGTTTACAGGGTGACTATGGCTACACCTTC
TRBV7-2	14	-	once	TRBJ2-3	CASSSSTGTDTQYF	TGTGCCAGCAGCTCCTCAACAGGGACAGATACGCAGTATTTT
TRBV19	15	-	few	TRBJ1-5	CASRPRTDSNQPQHF	TGTGCCAGTAGACCGCGGACAGATAGCAATCAGCCCCAGCATTTT
TRBV30	14	TRBD2	-	TRBJ2-3	CAWGPGLVTDTQYF	TGTGCCTGGGGTCCGGGACTAGTTACAGATACGCAGTATTTT
TRBV19	16	TRBD1	few	TRBJ1-5	CASSVRQGDRGQPQHF	TGTGCCAGTAGCGTCAGACAGGGCGATCGGGGTCAGCCCCAGCATTTT